These 19 T cell receptor beta chains came from one sample sequenced in a study of T-cell memory formation after mild COVID-19. From the 5' RACE reads, TCRdb called clonotypes with MiXCR, one entry per CDR3 protein. Of under 600,000 distinct CDR3 sequences in the sample, roughly 21% were seen once. The specimen was PBMCs or a T cell subset sorted from them (not recorded which). These receptors were collected from an adult woman who had mild COVID-19 (a few samples of this study predate the infection). Cell type and time point are not known.

The V gene is TRBV14, the J gene TRBJ2-1; 8 nucleotides line up with TRBD1. The V and J ends lost 2 bases and 2 bases, in that order; junction bases with no gene match: 2. The CDR3 has 15 amino acids. From germline, CDR1 is SGHDN and CDR2 FVKESK. The CDR3 nucleotides are TGTGCCAGCAGCCAACGGACAGGGCCCTACAATGAGCAGTTCTTC. It encodes CASSQRTGPYNEQFF.

This clonotype was counted a single time. The V gene is TRBV25-1, the J gene TRBJ1-2; D not certain. Deletions cut 4 bases from V and 6 bases from J, with 6 bases between. The CDR3 is 11 residues long. From germline, CDR1 is MGHDK and CDR2 SYGVNS. DNA for the CDR3: TGTGCCAGCAGTGTAATTAATGGCTACACCTTC. Encoded protein: CASSVINGYTF.

This sequence joins TRBV24-1 and TRBJ2-7, with 8 bases fitting TRBD2. CDR3 size: 15 residues. V lost 7 bases and J lost 3; bases outside the gene matches: 10. Germline assignment: CDR1 KGHDR and CDR2 SFDVKD. The DNA for the CDR3 is TGTGCCACCAGCCACTCAGGGCGGGGGGACTACGAGCAGTACTTC. Encoded protein: CATSHSGRGDYEQYF.

This clonotype was seen a few times. This chain joins TRBV5-1 and TRBJ2-7; TRBD1 matches at 7 bases. Losses at the gene ends were 2 bases for V and 3 bases for J; bases not matched to a gene: 8. In germline, CDR1 is SGHRS, CDR2 YFSETQ. The CDR3 totals 15 residues. CDR3: CASSLDRVFDYEQYF. The CDR3 nucleotides are TGCGCCAGCAGCTTAGACAGGGTATTCGACTACGAGCAGTACTTC.

The chain couples TRBV20-1 to TRBJ2-2; tentatively, D is TRBD2 (6 bases). This CDR3 comprises 16 residues. The germline CDR1 and CDR2 sequences are DFQATT and SNEGSKA (reference sequence). V was clipped by 0 bases and J by 4 bases, with 15 bases between them. CDR3 nucleotides: TGCAGTGCTAGAGATCCCAGCGGGTCACCCACCGGGGAGCTGTTTTTT. It codes for CSARDPSGSPTGELFF.

The J gene is TRBJ1-1, the V gene TRBV7-2; D is unresolved. Germline CDR1 reads SGHTA; CDR2 reads FQGNSA. V shed 3 bases and J shed 2 bases, with 10 bases lying between them. There are 14 residues in the CDR3. In nucleotides, the CDR3 is TGTGCCAGCAGCTTGGTGCTCCTAAACACTGAAGCTTTCTTT. Protein product: CASSLVLLNTEAFF.

The chain joins TRBV20-1 to TRBJ2-1; 16 bases match TRBD2. Germline-derived CDR1 and CDR2 are DFQATT and SNEGSKA (reference sequence). There are 16 residues in the CDR3. V lost 5 bases to trimming and J lost 5 bases; unmatched junction nucleotides: 6. CDR3 DNA sequence: TGCAGTGCTGGGGGACTAGCGGGGGGGCCGCACAATGAGCAGTTCTTC. Protein product: CSAGGLAGGPHNEQFF.

The genes are TRBV7-2 and TRBJ1-1, with 7 bases lining up with TRBD1. The CDR3 totals 14 residues. Looked up from germline, CDR1 is SGHTA and CDR2 is FQGNSA. Trimming at V came to 5 bases and at J to 4 bases, leaving 7 bases not matched to a gene. CDR3 region: CASSRQGLVTEAFF. CDR3 bases: TGTGCCAGCAGCAGACAGGGTCTGGTCACTGAAGCTTTCTTT. The full variable domain, rest sourced from reference TRBV7-2 and TRBJ1-1, is GAGVSQSPSNKVTEKGKDVELRCDPISGHTALYWYRQSLGQGLEFLIYFQGNSAPDKSGLPSDRFSAERTGGSVSTLTIQRTQQEDSAVYLCASSRQGLVTEAFFGQGTRLTVV.

This clonotype occurred a few times. CDR3 DNA: TGCGCCAGCAGCCAACAATCGACAAGAACTAACTATGGCTACACCTTC. Protein: CASSQQSTRTNYGYTF. The genes are TRBV4-1 and TRBJ1-2; no reliable D call. The CDR3 totals 16 residues. The ends were cut back, 2 bases at V and 0 bases at J, with 13 bases in the middle. The germline V gene encodes CDR1 MGHRA and CDR2 YSYEKL.

This clonotype was recorded a few times. The chain is built from TRBV19 and TRBJ1-1; perhaps TRBD1 as D (5 bases). The germline CDR1 and CDR2 sequences are LNHDA and SQIVND (reference sequence). The CDR3 runs to 16 residues. Trimming shortened V by 3 bases and J by 1 base, and 15 bases separated the two germline ends. CDR3: CASSMGRGGPNTEAFF. CDR3 in DNA: TGTGCCAGTAGTATGGGGAGGGGAGGACCGAACACTGAAGCTTTCTTT.

V usage is TRBV4-2 and J usage is TRBJ1-1, with a tentative D call TRBD1 (5 bases). This CDR3 has 15 amino acids. With 1 base removed from V and 6 bases from J, the gap between germline ends came to 15 bases. Germline V gives CDR1 LGHNA, CDR2 YNFKEQ. The CDR3 bases are TGTGCCAGCAGCCAAGCCTCCAGGGCACTATCTGAAGCTTTCTTT. Translating it yields CASSQASRALSEAFF.

This chain joins TRBV20-1 and TRBJ1-3; 7 nucleotides line up with TRBD1. Germline V CDR1 and CDR2: DFQATT, SNEGSKA (reference sequence). The CDR3 length is 16 residues. The V gene end was trimmed by 5 bases and the J gene end by 0 bases; junction bases not matched to a gene: 10. The CDR3 loop reads CSALLPRGSSGNTIYF. The CDR3, as DNA: TGCAGTGCTCTCCTCCCCAGGGGGTCCTCTGGAAACACCATATATTTT.

The J gene is TRBJ2-5, the V gene TRBV11-3, with 8 bases lining up with TRBD2. Trimming removed 6 bases from V and 5 bases from J; junction bases left unmatched: 11. Germline V gives CDR1 SGHNT, CDR2 YENEEA. This CDR3 has 15 residues. The CDR3 here is CASSSKGLGHETQYF. In DNA, the CDR3 is TGTGCCAGCAGTTCCAAGGGACTAGGACACGAGACCCAGTACTTC.

This rearrangement joins TRBV5-1 to TRBJ1-1; D uncertain. The CDR3 length is 15 residues. Germline V CDR1 and CDR2: SGHRS, YFSETQ. The ends were cut back, 2 bases at V and 0 bases at J, with 11 bases in the middle. In DNA form, the CDR3 reads TGCGCCAGCAGCTTTAGACTGCCGTTGAACACTGAAGCTTTCTTT. Its translation: CASSFRLPLNTEAFF. Complete variable domain (other parts from reference TRBV5-1 and TRBJ1-1): KAGVTQTPRYLIKTRGQQVTLSCSPISGHRSVSWYQQTPGQGLQFLFEYFSETQRNKGNFPGRFSGRQFSNSRSEMNVSTLELGDSALYLCASSFRLPLNTEAFFGQGTRLTVV.

The genes are TRBV5-6 and TRBJ2-1, with D possibly TRBD1 on 5 matching bases. V was cut by 1 base and J by 2 bases, with 19 bases left in between. Germline V lookup: CDR1 SGHDT, CDR2 YYEEEE. CDR3 length: 18 residues. The CDR3 spells CASSLRSVAGPAYNEQFF. The DNA for the CDR3 is TGTGCCAGCAGCTTGAGGTCGGTGGCAGGGCCAGCCTACAATGAGCAGTTCTTC. The full variable domain, with the rest looked up from reference TRBV5-6 and TRBJ2-1, is DAGVTQSPTHLIKTRGQQVTLRCSPKSGHDTVSWYQQALGQGPQFIFQYYEEEERQRGNFPDRFSGHQFPNYSSELNVNALLLGDSALYLCASSLRSVAGPAYNEQFFGPGTRLTVL.

The genes are TRBV5-5 and TRBJ1-1; no clear D gene. Germline V gene sequence: CDR1 SGHKS, CDR2 YYEKEE (reference sequence). V shed 0 bases and J shed 1 base, with 13 bases lying between them. CDR3 length equals 16 residues. CDR3 sequence reads: CASSLAGGQQNTEAFF. The CDR3 DNA follows: TGTGCCAGCAGCTTGGCCGGTGGGCAGCAGAACACTGAAGCTTTCTTT.

The V and J genes are TRBV7-2 and TRBJ2-5, with TRBD1 as a possible D gene (6 bases). The CDR3 covers 16 residues. V shed 5 bases and J shed 4 bases, with 20 bases lying between them. Germline V gene sequence: CDR1 SGHTA, CDR2 FQGNSA. CDR3 protein: CASSPTLRTVGETQYF. CDR3 DNA sequence: TGTGCCAGCAGCCCCACATTAAGGACAGTAGGAGAGACCCAGTACTTC.

V usage is TRBV5-5 and J usage is TRBJ1-2; 7 bases match TRBD1. Germline loops: CDR1 SGHKS, CDR2 YYEKEE (reference sequence). V gave up 2 bases and J gave up 7 bases; unmatched junction bases: 8. The CDR3 is 14 amino acids. The CDR3 sequence: CASSFGTGVGGYTF. The CDR3 DNA follows: TGTGCCAGCAGCTTTGGTACAGGGGTCGGTGGCTACACCTTC. Together with reference TRBV5-5 and TRBJ1-2, the CDR3 gives the full variable domain: DAGVTQSPTHLIKTRGQQVTLRCSPISGHKSVSWYQQVLGQGPQFIFQYYEKEERGRGNFPDRFSARQFPNYSSELNVNALLLGDSALYLCASSFGTGVGGYTFGSGTRLTVV.

A few counts support this clonotype. The chain is built from TRBV24-1 and TRBJ2-1; D might be TRBD1 (5 bases). V was trimmed by 2 bases and J by 6 bases, leaving 10 bases between them. Germline lookup yields CDR1 KGHDR and CDR2 SFDVKD. This CDR3 contains 14 residues. The CDR3 bases are TGTGCCACCAGTGATTCTCCAGGGCGCAATGAGCAGTTCTTC. Translating gives CATSDSPGRNEQFF.